This entry lists 32 T cell receptor beta chains sequenced from one sample in a study of shared T cell receptors in the human thymus. Sequencing used immunoSEQ multiplex PCR; TCRdb keeps in-frame clones, though not all of them. Of hundreds of thousands of clones detected, about four fifths appear once; the ten largest clones hold more than 0.01%. In addition, the sample was reused for a study of human thymus T cells.

Material: thymocytes. These receptor sequences come from a boy under two years old with a congenital heart defect.

V usage is TRBV28 and J usage is TRBJ2-1, with a tentative D call TRBD2 (7 bases). The CDR3 is made up of 16 amino acids. Germline V lookup: CDR1 MDHEN, CDR2 SYDVKM. Trimming stripped 5 bases from V and 8 bases from J, with 22 bases between. The CDR3 nucleotides read TGTGCCAGCAGTCCATCAGGGAGGGGGGATACACATGAGCAGTTCTTC. This encodes CASSPSGRGDTHEQFF.

The rearrangement links TRBV28 to TRBJ2-2; 11 bases match TRBD2. The germline CDR1 and CDR2 sequences are MDHEN and SYDVKM. V was pared by 6 bases and J by 3 bases, with 6 bases of the junction left unmatched. This CDR3 contains 16 residues. CDR3 region: CASRPGLADDTGELFF. The CDR3 coding sequence is TGTGCCAGCAGGCCGGGACTAGCGGACGACACCGGGGAGCTGTTTTTT. Using reference TRBV28 and TRBJ2-2 for the parts outside the CDR3, the full variable domain is DVKVTQSSRYLVKRTGEKVFLECVQDMDHENMFWYRQDPGLGLRLIYFSYDVKMKEKGDIPEGYSVSREKKERFSLILESASTNQTSMYLCASRPGLADDTGELFFGEGSRLTVL.

This rearrangement joins TRBV4-3 to TRBJ1-2; D gene unclear. The germline V and J ends were trimmed by 0 bases and 0 bases, with 14 bases remaining between them. The germline gives CDR1 LGHNA, CDR2 YSLEER. The CDR3 has 17 residues. The CDR3 bases are TGCGCCAGCAGCCAAGACCGCGGGGTATCAGCTAACTATGGCTACACCTTC. Its protein product is CASSQDRGVSANYGYTF.

The chain employs TRBV4-1 and TRBJ2-4; D is perhaps TRBD2 (6 bases). Germline V gene data show CDR1 as MGHRA and CDR2 as YSYEKL. V lost 5 bases and J 4 bases, leaving 15 bases between the germline ends. The length of the CDR3 is 15 residues. The CDR3 region has the DNA TGCGCCAGCAGCTGCCCCCTGAGCGGGAAAAACATTCAGTACTTC. It encodes CASSCPLSGKNIQYF.

The chain is built from TRBV5-4 and TRBJ2-7; a possible D gene is TRBD2 (7 bases). The CDR3 contains 13 residues. The germline V gene has CDR1 SGHNT and CDR2 YYREEE (reference sequence). Deletions cut 4 bases from V and 7 bases from J, with 15 bases between. In DNA, the CDR3 is TGTGCCAGCAGCACAAGGGGGAGGGGTGAGCAGTACTTC. It specifies CASSTRGRGEQYF.

V and J are TRBV7-2 and TRBJ2-1, with D possibly being TRBD2 (6 bases). There are 16 residues in the CDR3. Germline V CDR1 and CDR2: SGHTA, FQGNSA. Trimming stripped 5 bases from V and 2 bases from J, with 16 bases between. The CDR3 here is CASSDGGSGTYNEQFF. The CDR3 DNA reads as TGTGCCAGCAGCGATGGGGGTAGCGGTACCTACAATGAGCAGTTCTTC.

The J gene is TRBJ2-7, the V gene TRBV5-6; a possible D gene is TRBD2 (6 bases). Between the trimmed V and J ends, which lost 0 bases and 5 bases, there was a span of 15 bases. Germline values: CDR1 SGHDT, CDR2 YYEEEE. There are 15 residues in the CDR3. CDR3 DNA: TGTGCCAGCAGCTTGGTTGAAGGGTGGGAGGACGAGCAGTACTTC. It is translated as CASSLVEGWEDEQYF.

In nucleotides, the CDR3 is TGTGCCAGCAGTGAATATGGGGGGGCCTTCTATGGCTACACCTTC. Translation gives CASSEYGGAFYGYTF. The genes are TRBV25-1 and TRBJ1-2; D might be TRBD1 (6 bases). V lost 0 bases and J 4 bases, leaving 12 bases between the germline ends. In germline, CDR1 is MGHDK, CDR2 SYGVNS. The CDR3 totals 15 residues.

V and J are TRBV20-1 and TRBJ2-3, with D unclear. This CDR3 has 11 residues. Trimming removed 0 bases from V and 8 bases from J, with 6 bases in between. The germline gives CDR1 DFQATT, CDR2 SNEGSKA (reference sequence). The CDR3 region has the DNA TGCAGTGCTAGAGAGCCGGGTACGCAGTATTTT. Its translation: CSAREPGTQYF.

This chain connects TRBV10-3 to TRBJ2-7; 9 bases fit TRBD1. This CDR3 comprises 13 residues. The V gene end was trimmed by 11 bases and the J gene end by 2 bases; junction bases not matched to a gene: 7. Looked up from germline, CDR1 is ENHRY and CDR2 is SYGVKD. The CDR3 here is CAFAQGAAYEQYF. The CDR3 nucleotides are TGTGCCTTCGCACAGGGGGCCGCCTACGAGCAGTACTTC.

The chain combines TRBV9 with TRBJ2-1, with TRBD2 identical over 8 bases. Trimming removed 3 bases from V and 6 bases from J; junction bases left unmatched: 5. Per the germline V gene, CDR1 is SGDLS and CDR2 is YYNGEE. The CDR3 runs to 14 residues. The CDR3 DNA sequence: TGTGCCAGCAGCGCCGGGGGGGGTAGCAATGAGCAGTTCTTC. It codes for CASSAGGGSNEQFF.

The J gene is TRBJ2-3, the V gene TRBV4-2; D may be TRBD2 (6 bases). Per the germline V gene, CDR1 is LGHNA and CDR2 is YNFKEQ. The CDR3 consists of 15 residues. V was pared by 3 bases and J by 0 bases, with 10 bases between. CDR3 sequence (DNA): TGTGCCAGCAGCCACCTTAGCGGTAGCACAGATACGCAGTATTTT. Its protein product is CASSHLSGSTDTQYF.

The sample holds one count of this clone. The V gene is TRBV2, the J gene TRBJ2-4; D possibly corresponds to TRBD1 (6 bases). V was pared by 6 bases and J by 0 bases, with 18 bases between. The germline V gene has CDR1 SNHLY and CDR2 FYNNEI. The CDR3 runs to 17 residues. The CDR3 reads CASRGYGTQLAKNIQYF. CDR3 DNA sequence: TGTGCCAGCAGGGGGTATGGGACACAGCTAGCCAAAAACATTCAGTACTTC.

The V call is TRBV19, the J call TRBJ2-1, with TRBD2 matching 9 bases. Germline V CDR1 and CDR2: LNHDA, SQIVND (reference sequence). The V gene end was trimmed by 5 bases and the J gene end by 6 bases; junction bases not matched to a gene: 20. The CDR3 runs 19 residues. The DNA for the CDR3 is TGTGCCAGTAGTCCCCTAGGGAGGCTAGCGGGACTAGAGCCCAATGAGCAGTTCTTC. It is translated as CASSPLGRLAGLEPNEQFF.

The CDR3 here is CASRRGGEKLFF. The CDR3 coding sequence is TGTGCCAGCAGGCGGGGGGGTGAAAAACTGTTTTTT. The genes are TRBV6-5 and TRBJ1-4, with D possibly matching TRBD1 (5 bases). CDR3 length: 12 amino acids. V was cut by 6 bases and J by 7 bases, with 9 bases left in between. Germline CDR1 MNHEY, CDR2 SVGAGI.

J is TRBJ1-1 and V is TRBV7-3; D is perhaps TRBD1 (6 bases). In germline, CDR1 is SGHTA, CDR2 FQGTGA. V shed 8 bases and J shed 5 bases, with 15 bases lying between them. This CDR3 contains 13 residues. CDR3 region: CASLAGVRTEAFF. In DNA, the CDR3 is TGTGCCAGCCTGGCAGGGGTAAGGACTGAAGCTTTCTTT.

The rearrangement uses TRBV20-1 and TRBJ1-1; D not certain. Germline loops: CDR1 DFQATT, CDR2 SNEGSKA (reference sequence). This CDR3 is 10 amino acids long. The CDR3 loop reads CSLRLAEAFF. In DNA form, the CDR3 reads TGCAGCCTCCGGTTGGCTGAAGCTTTCTTT.

V and J are TRBV2 and TRBJ2-2; tentatively, D is TRBD1 (6 bases). This CDR3 is 12 amino acids long. V shed 4 bases and J shed 8 bases, with 8 bases lying between them. Germline V gene data show CDR1 as SNHLY and CDR2 as FYNNEI. The CDR3 region has the DNA TGTGCCAGCAGTGCTGGGACAGGGGAGCTGTTTTTT. This sequence encodes CASSAGTGELFF.

This chain connects TRBV16 to TRBJ2-5; 9 bases are a match to TRBD2. The CDR3 is 16 residues long. The germline V gene encodes CDR1 KGHSY and CDR2 FQNENV. After removal of 0 bases from V and 2 bases from J, the junction contained 4 bases not matched to a gene. The CDR3 region is CASSQSGTSTQETQYF. As DNA, the CDR3 is TGTGCCAGCAGCCAATCAGGGACTAGCACACAAGAGACCCAGTACTTC.

V and J are TRBV12-5 and TRBJ1-2; unclear D gene. Trimming removed 5 bases at V and 2 bases at J, with 9 bases between. The CDR3 totals 13 residues. CDR1 is LGHNT and CDR2 is FRNRAP in the germline V gene. The CDR3 sequence: CASGPSVNYGYTF. In nucleotides, the CDR3 is TGTGCTAGTGGTCCATCAGTGAACTATGGCTACACCTTC.

The gene calls are TRBV6-1 and TRBJ2-7; 7 nucleotides line up with TRBD2. After removal of 11 bases from V and 2 bases from J, the junction contained 3 bases not matched to a gene. The CDR3 runs 11 residues. The germline V gene encodes CDR1 MNHNS and CDR2 SASEGT. CDR3 sequence: CARGSTYEQYF. DNA of the CDR3: TGTGCCCGCGGGAGCACCTACGAGCAGTACTTC.

This clone occurred once. The chain is built from TRBV28 and TRBJ2-6, with 9 bases that match TRBD1. CDR1 is MDHEN and CDR2 is SYDVKM in the germline V gene. V lost 9 bases and J lost 0; bases outside the gene matches: 9. The length of the CDR3 is 17 residues. The chain's CDR3 is CASQPGQGSSGANVLTF. CDR3 DNA sequence: TGTGCCAGTCAACCGGGACAGGGAAGCTCTGGGGCCAACGTCCTGACTTTC.

Only a few counts were recorded for this clone. The CDR3 here is CASSQEGSGSPSEQYF. The DNA for the CDR3 is TGCGCCAGCAGCCAAGAAGGGAGCGGGAGCCCATCCGAGCAGTACTTC. The chain has TRBV4-3 and TRBJ2-7, with 8 positions matching TRBD2. Germline CDR1 LGHNA, CDR2 YSLEER. The CDR3 is 16 residues long. V lost 0 bases and J lost 6; bases outside the gene matches: 10.

This rearrangement joins TRBV28 to TRBJ2-7; the D gene is possibly TRBD1 (5 bases). This CDR3 spans 13 amino acids. Germline V gene data show CDR1 as MDHEN and CDR2 as SYDVKM. The ends were cut back, 6 bases at V and 2 bases at J, with 11 bases in the middle. DNA for the CDR3: TGTGCCAGCAGAGACAGCGATCCCTACGAGCAGTACTTC. Translation gives CASRDSDPYEQYF.

The chain carries TRBV29-1 and TRBJ2-7; the match to TRBD1 covers 9 bases. Germline loops: CDR1 SQVTM, CDR2 ANQGSEA. The junction had 5 bases not matched to a gene; V was cut back by 6 bases and J by 5 bases. The CDR3 has 12 amino acids. The CDR3 loop reads CSVEGQGNEQYF. CDR3 sequence (DNA): TGCAGCGTGGAGGGACAGGGTAACGAGCAGTACTTC.

The V gene is TRBV10-1, the J gene TRBJ2-7, with D perhaps matching TRBD1 (6 bases). Trimming removed 2 bases from V and 4 bases from J, with 21 bases in between. The CDR3 covers 17 residues. The V gene's germline CDR1 is WNHNN and CDR2 SYGVQD (reference sequence). The CDR3 bases are TGCGCCAGCAGTGAGACCTTTACAGGGCCCAACTCTTACGAGCAGTACTTC. It is translated as CASSETFTGPNSYEQYF.

V is TRBV5-4 and J is TRBJ1-1; possible D gene TRBD1, 6 bases. CDR1 is SGHNT and CDR2 is YYREEE in the germline V gene (reference sequence). The V gene lost 4 bases and the J gene lost 10 bases, with 14 bases spanning the gap. CDR3 size: 12 residues. CDR3 DNA: TGTGCCAGCAGCCCAGTAGGGGGTGGAGCTTTCTTT. Its translation is CASSPVGGGAFF.

V usage is TRBV5-4 and J usage is TRBJ1-1; TRBD1 agrees at 7 bases. The CDR3 loop spans 15 amino acids. With V trimmed by 2 bases and J by 1 base, 5 bases remained unmatched. Per germline, CDR1 SGHNT and CDR2 YYREEE (reference sequence). The CDR3 loop is CASSLPDRANTEAFF. CDR3 coding DNA: TGTGCCAGCAGCTTACCCGACAGGGCGAACACTGAAGCTTTCTTT.

The chain uses TRBV28 and TRBJ2-3; 14 nucleotides line up with TRBD2. J was trimmed by 4 bases and V by 1 base; bases with no gene match: 16. The germline V gene has CDR1 MDHEN and CDR2 SYDVKM. This CDR3 is built from 21 residues. For the CDR3, the DNA is TGTGCCAGCAGTTTATCGTACCTTGGGACTAGCGGGAGCCCACAGGCAGATACGCAGTATTTT. Translated, it gives CASSLSYLGTSGSPQADTQYF.

The chain uses TRBV4-3 and TRBJ2-7, with 12 nucleotides matching TRBD2. The J segment lost 5 bases and the V segment lost 2 bases, leaving 4 bases of the junction unmatched. The CDR3 has 15 amino acids. Germline CDR1 is LGHNA and CDR2 is YSLEER. The CDR3: CASSQSRLAGDEQYF. CDR3 bases: TGCGCCAGCAGCCAATCTAGACTAGCGGGAGACGAGCAGTACTTC.

The chain links TRBV4-3 to TRBJ2-2, with 8 bases that match TRBD1. The junction had 5 bases not matched to a gene; V was cut back by 3 bases and J by 8 bases. This CDR3 is built from 14 residues. In germline, CDR1 is LGHNA, CDR2 YSLEER. The CDR3 DNA follows: TGCGCCAGCAGCCACGACAGGGGCGGGGGGGAGCTGTTTTTT. This sequence encodes CASSHDRGGGELFF.

The genes are TRBV4-3 and TRBJ2-5; the D is unclear. Germline lookup yields CDR1 LGHNA and CDR2 YSLEER. This CDR3 spans 13 amino acids. V lost 5 bases to trimming and J lost 2 bases, with 9 bases between them. The CDR3 DNA is TGCGCCAGCAGCACAACACAGCAAGAGACCCAGTACTTC. This encodes CASSTTQQETQYF.